The 23 T cell receptor beta chains listed next were all sequenced from one sample in a study of cytotoxic CD8 clonotypes in ibrutinib-treated CLL (TCRdb year 2021). Library prep was done by the immunoSEQ multiplex PCR assay. TCRdb obtained this table from immuneACCESS and retained in-frame rearrangements with V and J assigned. These tables miss some clones; where compared with another copy, unresolved V genes account for less than half of the shortfall, and the remainder is unexplained. Counted in this sample were approximately 130,000 clones; 80% to 90% of them appeared once. In total, the top ten clones hold about 3.5% of the sample. The label giving this sample's time point can be read as: roughly 25 months on ibrutinib. The starting material was PBMCs, obtained after 24 months of ibrutinib treatment. The receptors derive from a human donor with chronic lymphocytic leukemia.

The J gene is TRBJ2-3, the V gene TRBV29-1; 12 bases are shared with TRBD2. Trimming cost V 3 bases and J 7 bases; bases outside gene matches: 5. This CDR3 contains 14 residues. CDR1 is SQVTM and CDR2 is ANQGSEA in the germline V gene. CDR3 protein: CSVDLAGGRNTQYF. The CDR3 nucleotides are TGCAGCGTTGACCTAGCGGGGGGGCGAAATACGCAGTATTTT.

With respect to this clone: One end of the junction is discordant with germline, which a read error may explain. This sequence joins TRBV2 and TRBJ2-7; 7 bases fit TRBD1. The CDR3 covers 10 residues. Per the germline V gene, CDR1 is SNHLY and CDR2 is FYNNEI. CDR3 in amino acids: CASRDGTDEF. For the CDR3, the DNA is TGTGCCAGCAGGGACGGGACAGACGAATTC. Drawing the rest from reference TRBV2 and TRBJ2-7, the complete variable domain is EPEVTQTPSHQVTQMGQEVILRCVPISNHLYFYWYRQILGQKVEFLVSFYNNEISEKSEIFDDQFSVERPDGSNFTLKIRSTKLEDSAMYFCASRDGTDEFGPGTRLTVT.

The gene calls are TRBV7-3 and TRBJ2-7; D possibly corresponds to TRBD2 (6 bases). V was clipped by 5 bases and J by 6 bases, with 17 bases between them. Germline CDR1 is SGHTA and CDR2 is FQGTGA. There are 14 residues in the CDR3. The CDR3 is CASSATVGGAEQYF. The CDR3 bases are TGTGCCAGCAGCGCGACAGTTGGCGGGGCCGAGCAGTACTTC.

DNA for the CDR3: TGTGCCAGCTCCCTAGCGCCTATTCAGGAGACCCAGTACTTC. It codes for CASSLAPIQETQYF. The rearrangement joins TRBV7-9 to TRBJ2-5, with a weak D call TRBD2 (6 bases). Looked up from germline, CDR1 is SEHNR and CDR2 is FQNEAQ (reference sequence). The CDR3 is 14 residues long. Trimming shortened V by 8 bases and J by 5 bases, and 18 bases separated the two germline ends.

V is TRBV28 and J is TRBJ1-1, with D possibly being TRBD1 (5 bases). CDR1 is MDHEN and CDR2 is SYDVKM in the germline V gene. The CDR3 runs to 18 residues. V gave up 3 bases and J gave up 0 bases, with 20 bases separating them. CDR3 coding DNA: TGTGCCAGCAGTTTCCGGCCAAGGTGGGGCAGGGTGAACACTGAAGCTTTCTTT. It encodes CASSFRPRWGRVNTEAFF. The whole variable domain, remainder taken from reference TRBV28 and TRBJ1-1, is DVKVTQSSRYLVKRTGEKVFLECVQDMDHENMFWYRQDPGLGLRLIYFSYDVKMKEKGDIPEGYSVSREKKERFSLILESASTNQTSMYLCASSFRPRWGRVNTEAFFGQGTRLTVV.

The chain carries TRBV7-9 and TRBJ1-1; D not resolved. V was cut by 0 bases and J by 1 base, with 3 bases left in between. The CDR3 has 13 residues. Germline loops: CDR1 SEHNR, CDR2 FQNEAQ (reference sequence). The CDR3: CASSLAWNTEAFF. The CDR3 DNA sequence: TGTGCCAGCAGCTTAGCCTGGAACACTGAAGCTTTCTTT.

The chain combines TRBV7-2 with TRBJ1-2, with a possible D match to TRBD1 (5 bases). In germline, CDR1 is SGHTA, CDR2 FQGNSA. Between the trimmed V and J ends, which lost 0 bases and 0 bases, there was a span of 14 bases. The length of the CDR3 is 17 residues. CDR3 protein: CASSLAGRQSTNYGYTF. Written as DNA, the CDR3 is TGTGCCAGCAGCTTAGCGGGAAGACAGTCCACTAACTATGGCTACACCTTC.

This rearrangement joins TRBV7-9 to TRBJ2-5; D unresolved. Looked up from germline, CDR1 is SEHNR and CDR2 is FQNEAQ (reference sequence). With 6 bases removed from V and 4 bases from J, the gap between germline ends came to 3 bases. This CDR3 contains 10 residues. CDR3 coding DNA: TGTGCCAGCAGGGCAGAGACCCAGTACTTC. It codes for CASRAETQYF.

J is TRBJ1-1 and V is TRBV11-2; unclear D gene. Germline CDR1 is SGHAT and CDR2 is FQNNGV. Trimming cost V 1 base and J 6 bases, with 15 bases left between them. CDR3 length: 15 residues. The CDR3: CASSLGVGLNPEAFF. The CDR3, as DNA: TGTGCCAGCAGCTTAGGAGTAGGGTTAAACCCTGAAGCTTTCTTT.

The rearrangement links TRBV10-3 to TRBJ2-7, with TRBD1 as a possible D gene (6 bases). V shed 10 bases and J shed 3 bases, with 13 bases lying between them. The CDR3 length is 12 residues. Per germline, CDR1 ENHRY and CDR2 SYGVKD. Here the CDR3 reads CATAGTLYEQYF. CDR3 sequence (DNA): TGTGCCACAGCCGGGACACTCTACGAGCAGTACTTC.

CDR3 residues: CASRLAGGEVFPGELFF. The CDR3 nucleotides are TGTGCCAGTAGACTAGCGGGGGGTGAAGTTTTCCCCGGGGAGCTGTTTTTT. This chain joins TRBV19 and TRBJ2-2; 12 bases agree with TRBD2. The V and J ends lost 6 bases and 6 bases, in that order; junction bases with no gene match: 11. Germline CDR1 reads LNHDA; CDR2 reads SQIVND (reference sequence). The CDR3 runs 17 residues. Full variable domain (missing parts from reference TRBV19 and TRBJ2-2): DGGITQSPKYLFRKEGQNVTLSCEQNLNHDAMYWYRQDPGQGLRLIYYSQIVNDFQKGDIAEGYSVSREKKESFPLTVTSAQKNPTAFYLCASRLAGGEVFPGELFFGEGSRLTVL.

V is TRBV5-5 and J is TRBJ1-6; 7 nucleotides match TRBD1. The CDR3 extends over 15 amino acids. V trimming: 2 bases; J trimming: 7 bases; junction bases outside the gene matches: 6. Germline loops: CDR1 SGHKS, CDR2 YYEKEE (reference sequence). CDR3 amino acids: CASSFTGASNSPLHF. The DNA of the CDR3 is TGTGCCAGCAGCTTTACAGGGGCCTCCAATTCACCCCTCCACTTT.

This clone showed up just a few times. The chain couples TRBV7-9 to TRBJ1-3; 8 nucleotides line up with TRBD1. Trimming removed 5 bases from V and 2 bases from J; junction bases left unmatched: 14. Germline CDR1 SEHNR, CDR2 FQNEAQ (reference sequence). This CDR3 comprises 18 residues. The CDR3 DNA reads TGTGCCAGCAGCCGAAGGGGGCAGGGGGCCTCGACTGGAAACACCATATATTTT. It specifies CASSRRGQGASTGNTIYF.

The gene calls are TRBV6-6 and TRBJ1-4, with D possibly matching TRBD1 (5 bases). V dropped 2 bases and J dropped 8 bases, with 12 bases sitting between them. The V gene's germline CDR1 is MNHNY and CDR2 SVGAGI (reference sequence). This CDR3 is built from 14 residues. CDR3 in amino acids: CASSYRGWYEKLFF. The CDR3 DNA reads TGTGCCAGCAGTTACCGGGGGTGGTACGAAAAACTGTTTTTT.

This CDR3 reads CASRGAGNTIYF. DNA for the CDR3: TGTGCCAGCAGGGGGGCGGGAAACACCATATATTTT. The chain joins TRBV28 to TRBJ1-3, with D maybe TRBD1 (6 bases). There are 12 residues in the CDR3. The germline V gene has CDR1 MDHEN and CDR2 SYDVKM. Trimming took 6 bases from V and 4 from J, leaving 7 bases between them.

The CDR3: CASSTASSGSTDTQYF. DNA of the CDR3: TGTGCCAGCAGCACGGCATCTAGCGGCAGCACAGATACGCAGTATTTT. The chain combines TRBV5-6 with TRBJ2-3; 7 bases agree with TRBD2. CDR1 is SGHDT and CDR2 is YYEEEE in the germline V gene. V gave up 4 bases and J gave up 0 bases; unmatched junction bases: 8. The CDR3 runs 16 residues.

J is TRBJ1-5 and V is TRBV7-2; possible D gene TRBD1, 5 bases. The CDR3 contains 14 residues. Trimming cost V 2 bases and J 4 bases, with 9 bases left between them. Germline loops: CDR1 SGHTA, CDR2 FQGNSA. The CDR3 DNA is TGTGCCAGCAGCTTACAGGGCAGAAATCAGCCCCAGCATTTT. As protein: CASSLQGRNQPQHF.

The chain employs TRBV11-2 and TRBJ1-2; maybe TRBD1 (5 bases). Germline values: CDR1 SGHAT, CDR2 FQNNGV. V was cut by 3 bases and J by 8 bases, with 10 bases left in between. The CDR3 is made up of 12 amino acids. The CDR3 bases are TGTGCCAGCAGCTTGGGGGTTGTGGGCTACACCTTC. Its translation: CASSLGVVGYTF.

The V and J genes are TRBV7-9 and TRBJ2-7, with unresolved D. The CDR3 totals 14 residues. Germline V gives CDR1 SEHNR, CDR2 FQNEAQ (reference sequence). V lost 5 bases to trimming and J lost 3 bases, with 14 bases between them. CDR3 DNA: TGTGCCAGCAGCCCTTCTGGTACTTTCTACGAGCAGTACTTC. This encodes CASSPSGTFYEQYF.

V gene TRBV7-9 combines with J gene TRBJ2-5; a possible D gene is TRBD1 (6 bases). The CDR3 runs 15 residues. Germline V lookup: CDR1 SEHNR, CDR2 FQNEAQ (reference sequence). Trimming pared 4 bases from V and 4 bases from J, leaving 16 bases between. The CDR3: CASSSRGSSPETQYF. The CDR3 nucleotides read TGTGCCAGCAGCTCCAGGGGCAGTAGTCCAGAGACCCAGTACTTC.

The chain joins TRBV5-1 to TRBJ2-7; the D gene is possibly TRBD2 (6 bases). Trimming shortened V by 0 bases and J by 4 bases, and 14 bases separated the two germline ends. The CDR3 is made up of 15 amino acids. Germline-derived CDR1 and CDR2 are SGHRS and YFSETQ. This CDR3 reads CASSLARGLSYEQYF. The DNA for the CDR3 is TGCGCCAGCAGCTTGGCCCGGGGACTTAGTTACGAGCAGTACTTC.

This clone was seen once. The chain employs TRBV25-1 and TRBJ1-4, with TRBD1 identical over 9 bases. The CDR3 length is 14 residues. In germline, CDR1 is MGHDK, CDR2 SYGVNS. V trimming: 3 bases; J trimming: 7 bases; junction bases outside the gene matches: 3. For the CDR3, the DNA is TGTGCCAGCAGTGATCTGACAGGGGGTGAAAAACTGTTTTTT. Translated, it gives CASSDLTGGEKLFF.

This chain joins TRBV20-1 and TRBJ1-5; D may be TRBD1 (5 bases). This CDR3 spans 11 amino acids. The germline V gene encodes CDR1 DFQATT and CDR2 SNEGSKA (reference sequence). The ends were cut back, 4 bases at V and 7 bases at J, with 8 bases in the middle. For the CDR3, the DNA is TGCAGTGCTACCAGGGACCAGCCCCAGCATTTT. Protein product: CSATRDQPQHF.